This record looks at one T cell receptor beta chain sequence and its context. Its antigen has not been determined. Base qualities are not provided; no much larger clone lies one nucleotide away. This entry comes from a study of T-cell reconstitution after alpha-beta-depleted transplantation in children listed by TCRdb under 2016. For context, the study as a whole: Using TCR repertoire profiling, the study quantitatively followed how T-cell immune reconstitution unfolded in children after TCRalphabeta/CD19-depleted allogeneic hematopoietic cell transplantation.

Read against the paper, the sample's treatment or condition label means: allogeneic hematopoietic cell transplantation with graft depleted of TCRalphabeta T cells and CD19 B cells. The transplant recipients were children given TCRalphabeta/CD19-depleted allogeneic hematopoietic cell grafts. There are 14 amino acids in the CDR3, from cysteine to phenylalanine inclusive. The DNA shown is the 42-base CDR3, in frame from base 1. For CDR1 and CDR2, the germline V gene lists SGHRS and YFSETQ. Trimmed from V: 4 bases; trimmed from J: 9 bases; junction bases lacking a gene match: 4. The study at large found these results: About two months after transplant, the apparently early recovery of alphabetaT-cell counts reportedly depended on just several hundred clones that had expanded rapidly and came from non-depleted graft cells. In some patients, the high TCRbeta diversity seen at day 60 was put down to recipient T cells and intrathymic progenitors that had survived conditioning. The frequencies of hyperexpanded clones fell over the following months, and after one year, T-cell counts and TCRbeta diversity were mostly attributed to newly produced T cells.

The method was PCR. The data were produced on an Illumina HiSeq 2500. TCR libraries were prepared with molecular barcoding, using unique molecular identifiers to normalize TCRbeta repertoire quantification. TCRdb ran its own pipeline on the public reads, namely fastp trimming at Q25 and MiXCR clone calling, and kept in-frame beta chains. Each record represents a unique CDR3 protein, reported with the most common genes and DNA among its rows. This sample lists about 610,000 distinct CDR3 sequences; more than 20% were detected once. 35% to 40% of the sample is held by the ten biggest clonotypes. The chain employs TRBV5-1 and TRBJ2-2; 12 junctional bases match TRBD2. Here the sequenced sample was PBMCs, taken before TCRalphabeta/CD19-depleted stem cell transplant. This TCR was recovered from a boy less than two years old with Wiskott-Aldrich syndrome, due to receive a stem cell transplant. The CDR3: CASSQTSGSRELFF. The sequence in DNA is TGCGCCAGCAGCCAGACTAGCGGGAGCCGGGAGCTGTTTTTT. The CDR3, completed at both ends by the reference TRBV5-1 and TRBJ2-2 genes, gives the full variable domain KAGVTQTPRYLIKTRGQQVTLSCSPISGHRSVSWYQQTPGQGLQFLFEYFSETQRNKGNFPGRFSGRQFSNSRSEMNVSTLELGDSALYLCASSQTSGSRELFFGEGSRLTVL.